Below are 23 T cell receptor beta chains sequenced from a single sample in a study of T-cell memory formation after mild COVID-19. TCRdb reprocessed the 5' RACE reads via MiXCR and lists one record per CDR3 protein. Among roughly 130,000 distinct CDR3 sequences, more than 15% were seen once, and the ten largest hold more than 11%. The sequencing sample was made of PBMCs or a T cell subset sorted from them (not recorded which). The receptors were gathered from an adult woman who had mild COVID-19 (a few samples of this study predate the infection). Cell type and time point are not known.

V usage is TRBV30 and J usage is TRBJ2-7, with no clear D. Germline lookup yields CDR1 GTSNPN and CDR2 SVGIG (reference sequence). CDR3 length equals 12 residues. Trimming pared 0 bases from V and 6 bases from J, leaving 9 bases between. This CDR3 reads CAWSVPPIEQYF. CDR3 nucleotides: TGTGCCTGGAGTGTACCCCCCATCGAGCAGTACTTC. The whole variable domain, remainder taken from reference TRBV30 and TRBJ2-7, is SQTIHQWPATLVQPVGSPLSLECTVEGTSNPNLYWYRQAAGRGLQLLFYSVGIGQISSEVPQNLSASRPQDRQFILSSKKLLLSDSGFYLCAWSVPPIEQYFGPGTRLTVT.

The CDR3 DNA reads as TGTGCCAGCAGCCCGAGACCGGGACAGTTCTACGAGCAGTACTTC. Translation gives CASSPRPGQFYEQYF. The J gene is TRBJ2-7, the V gene TRBV7-6, with 7 bases that match TRBD1. Germline V lookup: CDR1 SGHVS, CDR2 FNYEAQ. The CDR3 sequence is 15 residues long. With V trimmed by 5 bases and J by 3 bases, 10 bases remained unmatched.

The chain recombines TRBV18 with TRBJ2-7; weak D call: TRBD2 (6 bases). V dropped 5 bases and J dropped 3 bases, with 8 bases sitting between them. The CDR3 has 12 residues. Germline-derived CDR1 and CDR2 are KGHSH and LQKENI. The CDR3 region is CASSGSGYEQYF. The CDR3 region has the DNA TGTGCCAGCTCAGGTAGCGGCTACGAGCAGTACTTC.

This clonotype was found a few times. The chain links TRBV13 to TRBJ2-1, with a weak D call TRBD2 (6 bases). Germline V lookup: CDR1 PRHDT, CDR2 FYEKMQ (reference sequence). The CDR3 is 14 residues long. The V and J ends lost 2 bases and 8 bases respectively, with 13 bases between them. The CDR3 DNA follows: TGTGCCAGCAGCTTAAGCCCTAGCGCAGATGAGCAGTTCTTC. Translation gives CASSLSPSADEQFF.

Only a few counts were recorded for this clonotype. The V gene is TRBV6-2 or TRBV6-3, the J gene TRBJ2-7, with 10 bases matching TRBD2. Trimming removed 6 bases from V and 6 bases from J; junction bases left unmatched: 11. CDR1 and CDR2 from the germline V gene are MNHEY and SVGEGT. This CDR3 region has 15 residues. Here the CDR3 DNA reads TGTGCCAGCAGCCGTCTTCTAAGCGGGAGGGGCGAGCAGTACTTC. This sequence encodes CASSRLLSGRGEQYF.

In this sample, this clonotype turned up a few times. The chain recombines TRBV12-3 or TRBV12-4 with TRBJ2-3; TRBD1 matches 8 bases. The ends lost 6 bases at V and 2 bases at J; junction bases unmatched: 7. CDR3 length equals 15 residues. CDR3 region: CASSLGQGITDTQYF. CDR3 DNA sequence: TGTGCCAGCAGCCTTGGACAGGGTATCACAGATACGCAGTATTTT.

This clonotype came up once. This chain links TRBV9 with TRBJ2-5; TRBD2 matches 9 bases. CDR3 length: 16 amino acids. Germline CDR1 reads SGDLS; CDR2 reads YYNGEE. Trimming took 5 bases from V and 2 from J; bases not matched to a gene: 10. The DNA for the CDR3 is TGTGCCAGCAGTGCCGGGACTAGCCCCCAGCAAGAGACCCAGTACTTC. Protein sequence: CASSAGTSPQQETQYF.

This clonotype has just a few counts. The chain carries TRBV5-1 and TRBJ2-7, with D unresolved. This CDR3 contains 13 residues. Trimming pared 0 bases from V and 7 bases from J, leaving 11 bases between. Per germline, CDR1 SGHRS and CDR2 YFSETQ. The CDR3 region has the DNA TGCGCCAGCAGCTTGGGTCCCAGCTGGGAGCAGTACTTC. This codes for CASSLGPSWEQYF.

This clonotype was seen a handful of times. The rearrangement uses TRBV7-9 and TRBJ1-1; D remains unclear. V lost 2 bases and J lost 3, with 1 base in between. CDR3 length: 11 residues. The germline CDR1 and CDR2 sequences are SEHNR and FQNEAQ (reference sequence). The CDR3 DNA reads TGTGCCAGCAGCTTATACACTGAAGCTTTCTTT. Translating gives CASSLYTEAFF.

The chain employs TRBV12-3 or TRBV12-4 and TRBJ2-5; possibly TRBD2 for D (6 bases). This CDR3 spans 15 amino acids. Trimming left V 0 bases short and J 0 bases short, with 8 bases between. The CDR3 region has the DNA TGTGCCAGCAGTTTAGCGGGAGGCAACCAAGAGACCCAGTACTTC. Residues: CASSLAGGNQETQYF.

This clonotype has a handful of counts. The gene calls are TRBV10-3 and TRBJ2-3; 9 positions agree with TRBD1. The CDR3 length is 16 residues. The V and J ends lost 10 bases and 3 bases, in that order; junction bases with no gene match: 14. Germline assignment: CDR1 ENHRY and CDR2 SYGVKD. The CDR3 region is CASRSSGTGRTDTQYF. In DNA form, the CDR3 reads TGTGCCAGTCGTAGCTCCGGGACAGGGAGAACAGATACGCAGTATTTT.

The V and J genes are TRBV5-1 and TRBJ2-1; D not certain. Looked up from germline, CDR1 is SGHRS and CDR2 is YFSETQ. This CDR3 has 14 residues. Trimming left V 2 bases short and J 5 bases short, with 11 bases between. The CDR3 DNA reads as TGCGCCAGCAGCTTACCTAGGGTGGACAATGAGCAGTTCTTC. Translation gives CASSLPRVDNEQFF. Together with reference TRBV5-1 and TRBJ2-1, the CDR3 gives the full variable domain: KAGVTQTPRYLIKTRGQQVTLSCSPISGHRSVSWYQQTPGQGLQFLFEYFSETQRNKGNFPGRFSGRQFSNSRSEMNVSTLELGDSALYLCASSLPRVDNEQFFGPGTRLTVL.

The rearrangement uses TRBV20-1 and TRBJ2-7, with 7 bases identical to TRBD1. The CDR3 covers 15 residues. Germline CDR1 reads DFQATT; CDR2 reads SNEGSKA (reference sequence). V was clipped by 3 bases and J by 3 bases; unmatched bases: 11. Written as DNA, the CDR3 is TGCAGTGCTAGCCCTAACAGGGGATCTATCTACGAGCAGTACTTC. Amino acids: CSASPNRGSIYEQYF.

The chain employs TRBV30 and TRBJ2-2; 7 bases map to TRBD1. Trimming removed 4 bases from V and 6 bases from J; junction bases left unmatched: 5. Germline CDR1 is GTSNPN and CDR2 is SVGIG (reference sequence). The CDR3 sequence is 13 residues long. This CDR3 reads CAWTPQGAGELFF. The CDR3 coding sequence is TGTGCCTGGACCCCCCAGGGGGCCGGGGAGCTGTTTTTT. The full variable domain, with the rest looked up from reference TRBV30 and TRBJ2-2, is SQTIHQWPATLVQPVGSPLSLECTVEGTSNPNLYWYRQAAGRGLQLLFYSVGIGQISSEVPQNLSASRPQDRQFILSSKKLLLSDSGFYLCAWTPQGAGELFFGEGSRLTVL.

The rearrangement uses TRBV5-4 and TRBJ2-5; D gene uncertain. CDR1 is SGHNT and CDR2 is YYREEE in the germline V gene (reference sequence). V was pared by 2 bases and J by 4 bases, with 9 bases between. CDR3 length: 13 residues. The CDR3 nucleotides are TGTGCCAGCAGCTTTTACAGTATAGAGACCCAGTACTTC. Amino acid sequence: CASSFYSIETQYF.

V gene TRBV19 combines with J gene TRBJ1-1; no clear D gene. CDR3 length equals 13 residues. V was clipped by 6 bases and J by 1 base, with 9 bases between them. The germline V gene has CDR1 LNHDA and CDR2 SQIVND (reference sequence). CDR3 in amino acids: CASSPIANTEAFF. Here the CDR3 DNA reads TGTGCCAGTAGCCCCATAGCGAACACTGAAGCTTTCTTT.

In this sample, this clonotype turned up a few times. The CDR3 nucleotides are TGCGCCAGTAGGATGATCAGCATGAATGAGCAGTTCTTC. This translates into CASRMISMNEQFF. J is TRBJ2-1 and V is TRBV5-1; D is ambiguous. Trimming left V 8 bases short and J 7 bases short, with 16 bases between. Germline CDR1 and CDR2: SGHRS and YFSETQ. This CDR3 spans 13 amino acids. Using reference TRBV5-1 and TRBJ2-1 for the parts outside the CDR3, the full variable domain is KAGVTQTPRYLIKTRGQQVTLSCSPISGHRSVSWYQQTPGQGLQFLFEYFSETQRNKGNFPGRFSGRQFSNSRSEMNVSTLELGDSALYLCASRMISMNEQFFGPGTRLTVL.

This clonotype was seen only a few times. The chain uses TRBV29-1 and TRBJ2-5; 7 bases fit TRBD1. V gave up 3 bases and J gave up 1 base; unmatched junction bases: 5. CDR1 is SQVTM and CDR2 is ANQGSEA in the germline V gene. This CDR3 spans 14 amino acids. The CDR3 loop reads CSVDIRDSQETQYF. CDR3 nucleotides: TGCAGCGTTGATATTCGGGACAGCCAAGAGACCCAGTACTTC.

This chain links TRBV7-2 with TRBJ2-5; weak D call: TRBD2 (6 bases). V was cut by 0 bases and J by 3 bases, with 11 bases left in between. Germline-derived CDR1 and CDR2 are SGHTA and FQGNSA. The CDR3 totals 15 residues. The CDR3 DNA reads TGTGCCAGCAGCTTAGCGGGAGGAAGGGAAGAGACCCAGTACTTC. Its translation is CASSLAGGREETQYF.

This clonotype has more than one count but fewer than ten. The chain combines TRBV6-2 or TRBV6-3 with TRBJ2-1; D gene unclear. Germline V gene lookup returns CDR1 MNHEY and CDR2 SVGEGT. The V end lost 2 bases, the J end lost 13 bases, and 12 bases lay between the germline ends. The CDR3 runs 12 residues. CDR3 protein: CASSYPARAQFF. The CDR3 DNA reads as TGTGCCAGCAGTTACCCCGCCCGCGCCCAGTTCTTC.

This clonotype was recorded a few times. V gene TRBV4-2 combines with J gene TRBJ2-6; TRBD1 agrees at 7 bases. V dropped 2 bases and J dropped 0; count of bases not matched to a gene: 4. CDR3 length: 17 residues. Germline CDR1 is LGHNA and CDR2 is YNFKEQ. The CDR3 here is CASSQSTGVSGANVLTF. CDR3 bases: TGTGCCAGCAGCCAATCAACAGGGGTCTCTGGGGCCAACGTCCTGACTTTC.

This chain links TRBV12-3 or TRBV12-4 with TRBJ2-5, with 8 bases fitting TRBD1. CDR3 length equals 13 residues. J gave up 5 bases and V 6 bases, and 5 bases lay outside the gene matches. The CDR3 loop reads CASRYTGGETQYF. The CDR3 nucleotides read TGTGCCAGCAGATACACAGGGGGTGAGACCCAGTACTTC.

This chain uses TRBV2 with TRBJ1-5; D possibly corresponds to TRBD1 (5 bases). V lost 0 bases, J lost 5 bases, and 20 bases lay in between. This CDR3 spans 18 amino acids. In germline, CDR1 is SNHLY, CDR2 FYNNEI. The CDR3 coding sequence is TGTGCCAGCAGTGAAGCGCGGTGGGGGAATCGAGAGGATCAGCCCCAGCATTTT. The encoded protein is CASSEARWGNREDQPQHF.